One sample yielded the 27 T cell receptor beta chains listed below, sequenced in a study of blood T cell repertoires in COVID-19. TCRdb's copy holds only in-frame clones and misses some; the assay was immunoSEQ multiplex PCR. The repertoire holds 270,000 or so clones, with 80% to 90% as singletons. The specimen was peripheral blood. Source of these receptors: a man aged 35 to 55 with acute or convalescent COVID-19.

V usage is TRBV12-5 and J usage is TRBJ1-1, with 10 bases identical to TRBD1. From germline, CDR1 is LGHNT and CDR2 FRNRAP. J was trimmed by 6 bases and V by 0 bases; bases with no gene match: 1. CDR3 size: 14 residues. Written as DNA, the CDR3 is TGTGCTAGTGGTTTGGTTGGGACAGGGGCTGAAGCTTTCTTT. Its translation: CASGLVGTGAEAFF.

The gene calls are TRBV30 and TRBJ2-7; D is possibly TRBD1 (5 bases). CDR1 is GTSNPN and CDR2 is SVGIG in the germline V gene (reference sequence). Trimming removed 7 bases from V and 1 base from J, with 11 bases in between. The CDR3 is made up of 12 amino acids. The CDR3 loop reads CALTEDSYEQYF. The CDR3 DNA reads TGTGCCTTGACAGAAGATTCCTACGAGCAGTACTTC.

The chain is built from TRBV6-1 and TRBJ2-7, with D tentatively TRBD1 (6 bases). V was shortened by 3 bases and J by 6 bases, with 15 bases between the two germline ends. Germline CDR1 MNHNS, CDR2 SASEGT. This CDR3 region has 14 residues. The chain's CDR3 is CASSDRGRAPEQYF. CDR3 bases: TGTGCCAGCAGTGACAGGGGTAGAGCTCCCGAGCAGTACTTC.

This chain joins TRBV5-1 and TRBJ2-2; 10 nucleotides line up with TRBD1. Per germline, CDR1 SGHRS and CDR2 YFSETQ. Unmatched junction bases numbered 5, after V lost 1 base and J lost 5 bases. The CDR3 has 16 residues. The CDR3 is CASSLLGQGETGELFF. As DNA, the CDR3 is TGCGCCAGCAGCTTGTTAGGACAGGGGGAGACCGGGGAGCTGTTTTTT. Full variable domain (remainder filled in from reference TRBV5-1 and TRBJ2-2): KAGVTQTPRYLIKTRGQQVTLSCSPISGHRSVSWYQQTPGQGLQFLFEYFSETQRNKGNFPGRFSGRQFSNSRSEMNVSTLELGDSALYLCASSLLGQGETGELFFGEGSRLTVL.

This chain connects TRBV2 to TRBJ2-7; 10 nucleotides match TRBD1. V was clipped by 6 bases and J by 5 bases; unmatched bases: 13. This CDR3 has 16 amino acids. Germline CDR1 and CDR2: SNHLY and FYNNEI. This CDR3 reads CASSLTRTGGTHEQYF. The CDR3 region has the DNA TGTGCCAGCAGCCTGACTAGGACAGGGGGGACCCACGAGCAGTACTTC.

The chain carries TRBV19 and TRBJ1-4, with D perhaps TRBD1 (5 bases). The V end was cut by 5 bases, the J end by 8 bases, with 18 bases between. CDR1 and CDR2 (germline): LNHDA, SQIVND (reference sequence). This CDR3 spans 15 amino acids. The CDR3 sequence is CASSDVGGEREKLFF. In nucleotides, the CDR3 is TGTGCCAGTAGTGACGTGGGGGGGGAGCGAGAAAAACTGTTTTTT.

CDR3 in amino acids: CASSQNGGEWDEAFF. The CDR3 coding sequence is TGTGCCAGCAGCCAGAACGGGGGGGAGTGGGATGAAGCTTTCTTT. The chain carries TRBV7-2 and TRBJ1-1; D is possibly TRBD1 (5 bases). This CDR3 spans 15 amino acids. Germline values: CDR1 SGHTA, CDR2 FQGNSA. Trimming stripped 5 bases from V and 7 bases from J, with 20 bases between.

The CDR3 region has the DNA TGTGCCAGCAGCCCACTAGCGGGGGGGGCCGAGACCCAGTACTTC. Translating it yields CASSPLAGGAETQYF. The chain combines TRBV3-1 (or the pseudogene TRBV3-2) with TRBJ2-5, with TRBD2 matching over 13 bases. V dropped 4 bases and J dropped 5; count of bases not matched to a gene: 4. CDR3 length: 15 residues. Germline CDR1 reads LGHDT; CDR2 reads YNNKEL (reference sequence).

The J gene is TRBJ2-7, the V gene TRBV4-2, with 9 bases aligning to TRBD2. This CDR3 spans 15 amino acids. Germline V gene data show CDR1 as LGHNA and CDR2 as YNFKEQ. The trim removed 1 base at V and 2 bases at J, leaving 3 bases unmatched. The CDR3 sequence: CASSQVGGGAYEQYF. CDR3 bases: TGTGCCAGCAGCCAAGTCGGCGGGGGGGCCTACGAGCAGTACTTC.

The CDR3 nucleotides are TGTGCCAGCAGCCGGGGACAGATCTATGGCTACACCTTC. Encoded protein: CASSRGQIYGYTF. The J gene is TRBJ1-2, the V gene TRBV7-2; 7 nucleotides align to TRBD1. From germline, CDR1 is SGHTA and CDR2 FQGNSA. The CDR3 runs 13 residues. J lost 4 bases, V lost 5 bases, and 4 bases had no gene match.

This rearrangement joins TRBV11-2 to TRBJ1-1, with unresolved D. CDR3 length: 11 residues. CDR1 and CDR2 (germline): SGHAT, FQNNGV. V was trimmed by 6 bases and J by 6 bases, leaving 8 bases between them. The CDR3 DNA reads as TGTGCCAGCAGAAGTGGGCCTGAAGCTTTCTTT. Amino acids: CASRSGPEAFF.

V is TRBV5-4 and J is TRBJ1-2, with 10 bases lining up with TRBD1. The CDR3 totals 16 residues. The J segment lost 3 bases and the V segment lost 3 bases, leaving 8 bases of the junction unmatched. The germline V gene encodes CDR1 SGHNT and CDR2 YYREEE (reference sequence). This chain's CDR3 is CASSSIDRGHYYGYTF. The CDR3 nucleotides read TGTGCCAGCAGCTCGATAGACAGGGGGCATTACTATGGCTACACCTTC.

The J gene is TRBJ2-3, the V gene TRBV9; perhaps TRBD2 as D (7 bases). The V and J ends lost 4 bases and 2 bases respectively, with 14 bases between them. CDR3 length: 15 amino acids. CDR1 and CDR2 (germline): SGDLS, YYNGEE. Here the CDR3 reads CASSRAGGLTDTQYF. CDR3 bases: TGTGCCAGCAGCCGAGCCGGGGGGCTCACAGATACGCAGTATTTT. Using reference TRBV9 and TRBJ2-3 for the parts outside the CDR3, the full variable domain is DSGVTQTPKHLITATGQRVTLRCSPRSGDLSVYWYQQSLDQGLQFLIQYYNGEERAKGNILERFSAQQFPDLHSELNLSSLELGDSALYFCASSRAGGLTDTQYFGPGTRLTVL.

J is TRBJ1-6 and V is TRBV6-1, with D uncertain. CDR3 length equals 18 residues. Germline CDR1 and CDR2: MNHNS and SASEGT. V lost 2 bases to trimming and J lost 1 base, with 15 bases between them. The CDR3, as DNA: TGTGCCAGCAGTGAAAGTATGAAGAGATTTTCCTATAATTCACCCCTCCACTTT. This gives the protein CASSESMKRFSYNSPLHF.

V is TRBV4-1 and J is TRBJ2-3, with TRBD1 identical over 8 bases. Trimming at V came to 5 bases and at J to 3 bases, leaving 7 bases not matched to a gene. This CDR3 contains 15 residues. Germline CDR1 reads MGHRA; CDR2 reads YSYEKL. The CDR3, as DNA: TGCGCCAGCAGCAAAATGACAGGGGTGACAGATACGCAGTATTTT. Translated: CASSKMTGVTDTQYF.

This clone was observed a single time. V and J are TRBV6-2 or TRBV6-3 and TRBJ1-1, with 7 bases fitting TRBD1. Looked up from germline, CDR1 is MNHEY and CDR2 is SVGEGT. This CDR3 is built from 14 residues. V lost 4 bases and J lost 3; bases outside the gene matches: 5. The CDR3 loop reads CASSFRQGDTEAFF. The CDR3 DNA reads TGTGCCAGCAGTTTCCGACAGGGTGACACTGAAGCTTTCTTT.

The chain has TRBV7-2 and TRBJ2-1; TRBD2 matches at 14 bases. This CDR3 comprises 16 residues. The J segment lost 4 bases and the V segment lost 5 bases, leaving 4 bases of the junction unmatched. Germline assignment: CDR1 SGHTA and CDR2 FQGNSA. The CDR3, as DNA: TGTGCCAGCAGCCGGACTAGCGGGGGGCTATACAATGAGCAGTTCTTC. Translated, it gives CASSRTSGGLYNEQFF.

CDR3 sequence (DNA): TGCAGTGCTAGTTCACCCCAGGGGAACAATCAGCCCCAGCATTTT. Translating it yields CSASSPQGNNQPQHF. The chain recombines TRBV20-1 with TRBJ1-5; the D gene is possibly TRBD1 (6 bases). The ends were cut back, 3 bases at V and 3 bases at J, with 15 bases in the middle. Germline assignment: CDR1 DFQATT and CDR2 SNEGSKA (reference sequence). This CDR3 region has 15 residues.

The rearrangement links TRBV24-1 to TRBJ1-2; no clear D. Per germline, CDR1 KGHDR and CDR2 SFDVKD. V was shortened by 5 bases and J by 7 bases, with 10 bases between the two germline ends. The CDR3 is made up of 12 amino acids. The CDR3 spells CATSGLEGGYTF. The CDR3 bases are TGTGCCACCAGTGGGCTGGAGGGTGGCTACACCTTC.

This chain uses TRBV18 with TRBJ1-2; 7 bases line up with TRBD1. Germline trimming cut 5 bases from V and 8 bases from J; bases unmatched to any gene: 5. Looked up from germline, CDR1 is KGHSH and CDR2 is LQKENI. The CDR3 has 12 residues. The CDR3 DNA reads TGTGCCAGCTCAGACAGGGATTGGGGCTACACCTTC. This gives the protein CASSDRDWGYTF.

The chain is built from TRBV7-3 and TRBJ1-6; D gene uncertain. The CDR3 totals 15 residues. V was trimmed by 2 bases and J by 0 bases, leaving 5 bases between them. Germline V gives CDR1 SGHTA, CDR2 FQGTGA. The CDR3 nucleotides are TGTGCCAGCAGCTTAGGGAGCTCCTATAATTCACCCCTCCACTTT. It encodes CASSLGSSYNSPLHF.

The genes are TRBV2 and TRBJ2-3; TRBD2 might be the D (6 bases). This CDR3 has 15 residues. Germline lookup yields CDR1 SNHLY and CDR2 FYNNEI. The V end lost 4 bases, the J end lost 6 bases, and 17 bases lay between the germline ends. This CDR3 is CASSALEGRGDTQYF. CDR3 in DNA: TGTGCCAGCAGTGCTTTGGAGGGCCGAGGGGATACGCAGTATTTT.

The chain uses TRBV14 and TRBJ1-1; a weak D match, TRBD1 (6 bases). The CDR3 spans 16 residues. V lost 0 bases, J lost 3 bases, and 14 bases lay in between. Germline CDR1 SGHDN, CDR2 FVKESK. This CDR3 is CASSQDRGQSYTEAFF. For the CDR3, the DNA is TGTGCCAGCAGCCAAGATAGGGGACAATCGTACACTGAAGCTTTCTTT.

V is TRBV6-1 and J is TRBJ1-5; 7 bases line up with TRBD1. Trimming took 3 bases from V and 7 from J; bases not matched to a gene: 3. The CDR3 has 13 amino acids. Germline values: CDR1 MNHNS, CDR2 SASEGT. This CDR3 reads CASSETGWQPQHF. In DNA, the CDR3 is TGTGCCAGCAGTGAGACAGGGTGGCAGCCCCAGCATTTT.

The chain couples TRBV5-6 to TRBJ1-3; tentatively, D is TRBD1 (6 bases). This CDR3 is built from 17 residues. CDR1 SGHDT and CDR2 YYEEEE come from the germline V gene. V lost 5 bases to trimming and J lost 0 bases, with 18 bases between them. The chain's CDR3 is CASRKTGGVYSGNTIYF. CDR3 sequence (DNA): TGTGCCAGCAGAAAAACGGGGGGCGTATACTCTGGAAACACCATATATTTT.

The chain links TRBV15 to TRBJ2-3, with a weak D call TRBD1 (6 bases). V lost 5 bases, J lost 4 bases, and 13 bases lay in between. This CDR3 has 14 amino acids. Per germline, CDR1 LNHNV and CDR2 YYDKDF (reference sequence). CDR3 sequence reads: CATSRDTNADTQYF. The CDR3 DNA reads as TGTGCCACCAGCCGGGACACGAATGCAGATACGCAGTATTTT.

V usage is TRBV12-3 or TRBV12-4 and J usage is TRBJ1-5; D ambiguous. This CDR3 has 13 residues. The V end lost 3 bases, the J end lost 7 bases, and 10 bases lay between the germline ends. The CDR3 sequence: CASSFRVEQPQHF. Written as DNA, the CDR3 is TGTGCCAGCAGTTTCCGGGTTGAGCAGCCCCAGCATTTT.